This TCR beta chain emerged from a study of cytomegalovirus exposure and HLA in healthy donors. This clone was observed a handful of times. Its target is unknown. Study conclusions and caveats: In a later analysis, parvovirus B19, influenza, CMV and Epstein-Barr virus appeared linked to several top co-occurrence clusters. Immune exposure data for these donors was limited to CMV serostatus.

Germline-derived CDR1 and CDR2 are SGHTA and FQGTGA. The length of the CDR3 is 18 residues. V gave up 5 bases and J gave up 2 bases; unmatched junction bases: 13. PCR employed 60 Vbeta and 13 Jbeta primers. TCRdb's copy holds only in-frame clones and misses some; the assay was immunoSEQ multiplex PCR. The sample shows more than 95,000 clones, 60% to 85% of them seen only once. The chain couples TRBV7-3 to TRBJ2-3; 10 bases map to TRBD1. Sequencing was done on a sample of PBMCs. This sequence originates from a woman between 40 and 50 years old in good health and CMV-seropositive. The CDR3 DNA reads as TGTGCCAGCAGCCCCCAACCCGCCGGGACAGGGGTCACAGATACGCAGTATTTT. Translating it yields CASSPQPAGTGVTDTQYF.